This T cell receptor (beta chain) was sequenced during a study of cytomegalovirus exposure and HLA in healthy donors. PCR primers comprised 60 Vbeta and 13 Jbeta primers. TCRdb keeps only in-frame clones here, not all; method: immunoSEQ multiplex PCR. The repertoire consists of some 100,000 clones, with around three quarters occurring once and the leading ten covering more than 12%. This clone appeared a few times. The antigen remains undetermined. The donors were healthy bone marrow donors. Germline V gene lookup returns CDR1 SEHNR and CDR2 FQNEAQ (reference sequence). The CDR3 extends over 15 amino acids. Trimming at V came to 4 bases and at J to 3 bases, leaving 9 bases not matched to a gene. Whole-study results and caveats: A previous analysis found most TCR beta V segments productive roughly 90% or roughly 30% of the time. High specificity and sensitivity for cytomegalovirus status were reported for the classifier.

The clonotype was recovered from a woman aged 50 to 60 in good health and CMV-seropositive. The sequencing sample was made of PBMCs. The chain links TRBV7-9 to TRBJ2-7; TRBD2 agrees at 7 bases. The CDR3 DNA follows: TGTGCCAGCAGCTACCGGGCGGGAGAGGTCTACGAGCAGTACTTC. Translated, it gives CASSYRAGEVYEQYF.